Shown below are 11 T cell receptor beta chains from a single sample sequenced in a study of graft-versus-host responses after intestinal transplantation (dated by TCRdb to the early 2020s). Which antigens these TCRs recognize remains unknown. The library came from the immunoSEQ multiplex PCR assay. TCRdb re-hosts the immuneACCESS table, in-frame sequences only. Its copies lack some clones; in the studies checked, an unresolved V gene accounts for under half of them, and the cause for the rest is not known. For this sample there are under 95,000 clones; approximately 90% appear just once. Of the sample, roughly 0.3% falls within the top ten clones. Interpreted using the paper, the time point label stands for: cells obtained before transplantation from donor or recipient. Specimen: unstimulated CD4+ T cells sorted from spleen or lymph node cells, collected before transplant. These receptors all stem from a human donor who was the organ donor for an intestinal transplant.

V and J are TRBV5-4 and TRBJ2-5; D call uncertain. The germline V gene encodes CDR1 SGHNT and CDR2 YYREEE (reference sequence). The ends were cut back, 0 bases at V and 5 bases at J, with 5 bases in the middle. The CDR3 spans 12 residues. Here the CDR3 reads CASSLDIETQYF. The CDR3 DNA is TGTGCCAGCAGCTTGGATATCGAGACCCAGTACTTC.

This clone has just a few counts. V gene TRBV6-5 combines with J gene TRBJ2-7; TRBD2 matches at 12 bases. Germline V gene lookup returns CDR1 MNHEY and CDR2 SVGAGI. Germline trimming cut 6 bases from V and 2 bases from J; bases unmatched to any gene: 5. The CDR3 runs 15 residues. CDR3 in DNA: TGTGCCAGCAGCAGCCTAGCGGGAGGGGCCTACGAGCAGTACTTC. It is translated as CASSSLAGGAYEQYF.

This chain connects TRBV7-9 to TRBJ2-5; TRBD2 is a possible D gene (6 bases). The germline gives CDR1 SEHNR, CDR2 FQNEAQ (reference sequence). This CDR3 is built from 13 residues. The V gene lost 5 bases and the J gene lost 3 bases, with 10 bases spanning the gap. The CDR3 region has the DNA TGTGCCAGCAGCCACGGGAGCGAAGAGACCCAGTACTTC. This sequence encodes CASSHGSEETQYF. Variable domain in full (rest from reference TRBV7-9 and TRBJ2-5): DTGVSQNPRHKITKRGQNVTFRCDPISEHNRLYWYRQTLGQGPEFLTYFQNEAQLEKSRLLSDRFSAERPKGSFSTLEIQRTEQGDSAMYLCASSHGSEETQYFGPGTRLLVL.

CDR3: CATSGVGFATYEQYF. The CDR3, as DNA: TGTGCCACCTCCGGAGTAGGATTTGCGACCTACGAGCAGTACTTC. The rearrangement uses TRBV7-2 and TRBJ2-7, with D unclear. The V and J ends lost 10 bases and 2 bases respectively, with 21 bases between them. CDR3 length: 15 amino acids. CDR1 and CDR2 (germline): SGHTA, FQGNSA.

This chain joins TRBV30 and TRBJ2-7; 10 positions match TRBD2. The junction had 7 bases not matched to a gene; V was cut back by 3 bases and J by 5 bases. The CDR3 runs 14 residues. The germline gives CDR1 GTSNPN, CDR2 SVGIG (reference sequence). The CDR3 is CAWRKKLAGDEQYF. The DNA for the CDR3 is TGTGCCTGGAGAAAAAAGCTAGCGGGGGACGAGCAGTACTTC. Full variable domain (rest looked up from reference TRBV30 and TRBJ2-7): SQTIHQWPATLVQPVGSPLSLECTVEGTSNPNLYWYRQAAGRGLQLLFYSVGIGQISSEVPQNLSASRPQDRQFILSSKKLLLSDSGFYLCAWRKKLAGDEQYFGPGTRLTVT.

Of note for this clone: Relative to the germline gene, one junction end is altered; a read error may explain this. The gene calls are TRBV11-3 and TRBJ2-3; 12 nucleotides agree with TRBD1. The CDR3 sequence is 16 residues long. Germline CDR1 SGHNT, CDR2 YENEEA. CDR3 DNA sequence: TGTGCCAGCAGCTCGATCGGGACAGGGGGCACGGATACGCAGTATTTT. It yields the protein CASSSIGTGGTDTQYF.

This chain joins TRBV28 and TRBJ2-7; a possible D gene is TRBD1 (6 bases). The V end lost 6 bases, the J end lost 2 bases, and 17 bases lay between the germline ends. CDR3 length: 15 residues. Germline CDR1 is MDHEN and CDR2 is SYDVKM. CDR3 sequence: CASRPGGGWTYEQYF. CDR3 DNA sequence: TGTGCCAGCAGACCAGGTGGGGGCTGGACCTACGAGCAGTACTTC. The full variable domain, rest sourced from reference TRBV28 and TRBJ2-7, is DVKVTQSSRYLVKRTGEKVFLECVQDMDHENMFWYRQDPGLGLRLIYFSYDVKMKEKGDIPEGYSVSREKKERFSLILESASTNQTSMYLCASRPGGGWTYEQYFGPGTRLTVT.

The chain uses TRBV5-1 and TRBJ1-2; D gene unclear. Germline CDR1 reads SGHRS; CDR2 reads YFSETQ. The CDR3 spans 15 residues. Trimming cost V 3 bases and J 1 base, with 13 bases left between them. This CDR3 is CASSSQSAINYGYTF. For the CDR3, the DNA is TGCGCCAGCAGCTCGCAGAGCGCAATTAACTATGGCTACACCTTC.

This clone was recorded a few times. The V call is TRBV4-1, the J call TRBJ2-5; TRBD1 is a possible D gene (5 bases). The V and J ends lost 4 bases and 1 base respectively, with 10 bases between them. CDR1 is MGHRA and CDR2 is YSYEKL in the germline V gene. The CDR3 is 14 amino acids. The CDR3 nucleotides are TGCGCCAGCAGCCCCCCCAGGGCCCAAGAGACCCAGTACTTC. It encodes CASSPPRAQETQYF.

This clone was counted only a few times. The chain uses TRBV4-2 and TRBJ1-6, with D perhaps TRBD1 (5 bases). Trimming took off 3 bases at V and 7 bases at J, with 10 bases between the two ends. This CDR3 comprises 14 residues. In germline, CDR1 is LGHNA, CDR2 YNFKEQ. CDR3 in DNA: TGTGCCAGCAGCCATGGACGACAGAATTCACCCCTCCACTTT. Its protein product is CASSHGRQNSPLHF.

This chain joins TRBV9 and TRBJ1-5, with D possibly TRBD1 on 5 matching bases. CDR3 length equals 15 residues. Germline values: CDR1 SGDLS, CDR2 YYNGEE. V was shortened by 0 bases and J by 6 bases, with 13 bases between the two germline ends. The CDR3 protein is CASSVGAGQGQPQHF. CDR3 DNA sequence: TGTGCCAGCAGCGTAGGGGCAGGGCAGGGTCAGCCCCAGCATTTT.